This is a list of T cell receptor beta chains from one sample in a study of response to subunit inactivated influenza vaccine. TCRdb passed the RT-PCR reads through MiXCR, listing each CDR3 protein once. Here the sample spans approximately 530,000 distinct CDR3 sequences, roughly 13% being singletons. The sequenced sample was PBMCs from blood, obtained 45 days after vaccination. The receptor set was obtained from a man over 45 who received an inactivated influenza vaccine. The CDR3 runs from the conserved cysteine through the conserved F or W. A D gene is named only where the DNA matches it firmly. The size field is filled for only some rows; it gives once, few, many or a size class.

CDR3 protein	CDR3 DNA	clone size	V gene	J gene	D gene
CASTPEFGGTGELEQYF	TGTGCCAGCACCCCAGAATTTGGGGGGACAGGCGAGCTCGAGCAGTACTTC	few	TRBV12-3/TRBV12-4	TRBJ2-7	TRBD1
CAISDGTSALRSYEQYF	TGTGCCATCAGTGACGGGACTAGCGCGCTTCGTTCCTACGAGCAGTACTTC	few	TRBV10-3	TRBJ2-7	TRBD2
CASSRDTHATQYF	TGTGCCAGCAGTCGGGACACCCATGCGACCCAGTACTTC	NA	TRBV28	TRBJ2-5	NA
CASSPRGGSVQFF	TGTGCCAGCAGCCCCCGGGGGGGAAGTGTTCAGTTCTTC	NA	TRBV5-6	TRBJ2-1	TRBD2
CASTKGPRRGGRTGELFF	TGTGCCAGCACCAAAGGCCCCAGGCGGGGGGGCCGGACCGGGGAGCTGTTTTTT	NA	TRBV21-1	TRBJ2-2	NA
CASSYSGPSGVYNEQFF	TGTGCCAGCAGTTACTCAGGTCCTAGCGGAGTTTACAATGAGCAGTTCTTC	many	TRBV6-5	TRBJ2-1	TRBD2
CASSTGQTYTEAFF	TGCGCCAGCAGCACCGGACAAACCTACACTGAAGCTTTCTTT	NA	TRBV5-1	TRBJ1-1	NA
CASSSRTSGQETQYF	TGTGCCAGCAGCTCCCGGACTAGCGGGCAAGAGACCCAGTACTTC	few	TRBV7-2	TRBJ2-5	TRBD2
CASRQTETGTYEQYF	TGCGCCAGCAGACAAACCGAGACAGGGACCTACGAGCAGTACTTC	many	TRBV4-1	TRBJ2-7	TRBD1
CASSDRGSSPLHF	TGTGCCAGCAGTGACAGGGGGAGCTCACCCCTCCACTTT	NA	TRBV3-1	TRBJ1-6	TRBD1
CASSLVGGRNYGYTF	TGTGCCAGCAGCTTGGTCGGGGGGCGGAACTATGGCTACACCTTC	NA	TRBV5-5	TRBJ1-2	NA
CASSQRGQETQYF	TGTGCCAGCAGCCAAAGGGGACAAGAGACCCAGTACTTC	NA	TRBV3-1	TRBJ2-5	NA
CASSLGRQSHF	TGTGCCAGCAGCTTAGGTAGACAGTCTCACTTT	NA	TRBV7-9	TRBJ1-1	NA
CASSLGQLTDTQYF	TGCGCCAGCAGCCTCGGACAGTTGACAGATACGCAGTATTTT	NA	TRBV5-1	TRBJ2-3	NA
CASRKTGGETQYF	TGTGCCAGCAGGAAGACAGGGGGAGAGACCCAGTACTTC	NA	TRBV12-3/TRBV12-4	TRBJ2-5	TRBD1
CSVLRARGHEQFF	TGCAGCGTCCTCCGGGCCCGTGGGCATGAGCAGTTCTTC	many	TRBV29-1	TRBJ2-1	NA
CSVELAGYQESQYF	TGCAGCGTTGAACTAGCGGGGTACCAAGAGTCCCAGTACTTC	NA	TRBV29-1	TRBJ2-5	TRBD2
CASSGLIGELFF	TGTGCCAGCAGCGGATTAATCGGGGAGCTGTTTTTT	few	TRBV7-9	TRBJ2-2	NA
CASPFGGANTGELFF	TGTGCCAGCCCATTCGGGGGCGCGAACACCGGGGAGCTGTTTTTT	NA	TRBV7-9	TRBJ2-2	NA
CASSSRGSYNEQFF	TGTGCCAGCAGCTCCAGGGGCTCCTACAATGAGCAGTTCTTC	NA	TRBV28	TRBJ2-1	NA
CASSSGQGGTDTQYF	TGCGCCAGCAGCTCCGGACAGGGAGGCACAGATACGCAGTATTTT	many	TRBV5-1	TRBJ2-3	TRBD1
CASSLRGGDEKLFF	TGTGCCAGCAGTTTGCGGGGTGGTGATGAAAAACTGTTTTTT	few	TRBV12-3/TRBV12-4	TRBJ1-4	NA
CASSGRTDYGYTF	TGCGCCAGCAGCGGGAGGACAGACTATGGCTACACCTTC	many	TRBV5-1	TRBJ1-2	NA
CASSYSIGGRDTIYF	TGTGCCAGCAGTTACTCGATCGGGGGTCGGGACACCATATATTTT	many	TRBV6-5	TRBJ1-3	NA
CSATPRLGSSYNEQFF	TGCAGCGCAACACCGCGACTTGGTAGCTCCTACAATGAGCAGTTCTTC	few	TRBV29-1	TRBJ2-1	NA
CAWSVRGGAMSYNEQFF	TGTGCCTGGAGTGTACGTGGGGGGGCCATGTCCTACAATGAGCAGTTCTTC	NA	TRBV30	TRBJ2-1	NA
CASSLRRSVTGANVLTF	TGTGCCAGCAGCTTAAGGAGGTCGGTTACTGGGGCCAACGTCCTGACTTTC	NA	TRBV11-2	TRBJ2-6	NA
CASSILARTGDTEAFF	TGTGCCAGTAGTATCCTTGCAAGAACTGGGGACACTGAAGCTTTCTTT	NA	TRBV19	TRBJ1-1	NA
CASGTWKLAGETSYNEQFF	TGTGCCAGCGGGACGTGGAAACTAGCGGGAGAGACCTCCTACAATGAGCAGTTCTTC	NA	TRBV28	TRBJ2-1	TRBD2
CASSRSTGGRETQYF	TGTGCCAGTAGCCGATCTACAGGGGGCAGGGAGACCCAGTACTTC	few	TRBV19	TRBJ2-5	TRBD1
CASSQDGEETNIQYF	TGCGCCAGCAGCCAAGATGGAGAGGAAACAAACATTCAGTACTTC	few	TRBV4-3	TRBJ2-4	NA
CASSLGYGLAGGRETQYF	TGTGCCAGCAGCTTAGGTTACGGACTAGCGGGAGGGCGGGAGACCCAGTACTTC	NA	TRBV7-8	TRBJ2-5	TRBD2
CASSQEVGKGQPQHF	TGCGCCAGCAGCCAAGAGGTAGGGAAGGGTCAGCCCCAGCATTTT	NA	TRBV4-3	TRBJ1-5	NA
CASRQTVGYEQYF	TGCGCCAGCCGCCAGACTGTTGGCTACGAGCAGTACTTC	NA	TRBV5-1	TRBJ2-7	NA
CASSLRDRPSNYGYTF	TGCGCCAGCAGCCTCCGGGACAGGCCTTCTAACTATGGCTACACCTTC	few	TRBV5-1	TRBJ1-2	TRBD1
CASSRLQGTNEKLFF	TGTGCCAGCAGCCGATTACAGGGTACTAATGAAAAACTGTTTTTT	NA	TRBV5-5	TRBJ1-4	NA
CASSFDSGLAGEGEQYF	TGTGCCAGCAGTTTTGACAGCGGACTAGCGGGAGAGGGCGAGCAGTACTTC	many	TRBV2	TRBJ2-7	TRBD2
CASNRQGSGELFF	TGTGCCAGCAACAGACAAGGATCCGGGGAGCTGTTTTTT	few	TRBV12-3/TRBV12-4	TRBJ2-2	NA
CASTGPSYGYTF	TGTGCCAGCACCGGTCCTAGCTATGGCTACACCTTC	NA	TRBV10-3	TRBJ1-2	NA
CASSPLTLAIQYF	TGTGCCAGCAGCCCCCTGACCTTGGCCATTCAGTACTTC	few	TRBV7-9	TRBJ2-4	NA
CASSTSGPNEQFF	TGTGCCAGCAGCACCTCGGGGCCGAATGAGCAGTTCTTC	few	TRBV28	TRBJ2-1	NA
CASLGGPNPYEQYF	TGTGCCAGCCTGGGGGGGCCCAATCCTTACGAGCAGTACTTC	few	TRBV12-3/TRBV12-4	TRBJ2-7	NA
CASSPGTPRGYTF	TGCGCCAGCAGCCCGGGGACACCCCGGGGCTACACCTTC	NA	TRBV5-1	TRBJ1-2	NA
CSVEWSVDVWNYGYTF	TGCAGCGTTGAATGGTCCGTAGACGTATGGAACTATGGCTACACCTTC	few	TRBV29-1	TRBJ1-2	NA
CASSPHRTAYEQYF	TGTGCCAGCAGTCCACATCGGACAGCCTACGAGCAGTACTTC	NA	TRBV12-3/TRBV12-4	TRBJ2-7	NA